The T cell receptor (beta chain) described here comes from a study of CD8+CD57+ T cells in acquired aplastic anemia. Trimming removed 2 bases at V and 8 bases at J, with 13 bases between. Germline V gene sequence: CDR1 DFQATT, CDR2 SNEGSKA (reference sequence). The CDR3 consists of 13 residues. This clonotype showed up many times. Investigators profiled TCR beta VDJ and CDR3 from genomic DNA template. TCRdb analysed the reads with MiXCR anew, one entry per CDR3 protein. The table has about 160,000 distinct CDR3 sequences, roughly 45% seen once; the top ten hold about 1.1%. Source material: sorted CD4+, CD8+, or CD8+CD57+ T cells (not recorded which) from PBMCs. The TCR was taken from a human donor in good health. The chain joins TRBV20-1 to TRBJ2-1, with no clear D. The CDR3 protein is CSARRPLVDEQFF. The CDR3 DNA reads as TGCAGTGCTAGACGGCCCCTTGTGGATGAGCAGTTCTTC.